These T cell receptor beta chains were read from a single sample in a study of blood T cell repertoires in COVID-19. Repertoires were generated with immunoSEQ multiplex PCR, while TCRdb's copy carries only in-frame clones and drops some. The sample holds about 140,000 clones, over 75% seen once. The specimen was peripheral blood. The receptors were gathered from a man in his forties or fifties with acute or convalescent COVID-19. The CDR3 runs from the conserved cysteine through the conserved F or W. A D gene is named only where the DNA matches it firmly. Size is omitted from some rows. Given values are once, few, many or a class for expanded clones.

v_gene	j_gene	d_gene	abundance	CDR3nt	CDR3aa
TRBV5-1	TRBJ2-3	-	-	TGCGCCAGCTCCGAGGCCGCCGCAGATACGCAGTATTTT	CASSEAAADTQYF
TRBV18	TRBJ1-2	TRBD1	-	TGTGCCAGCTCACCCCCCGAGACAGGGGGAAACTATGGCTACACCTTC	CASSPPETGGNYGYTF
TRBV7-6	TRBJ2-7	TRBD2	-	TGTGCCAGCAGCTCGACTAGCGGGAGTCAGTACGAGCAGTACTTC	CASSSTSGSQYEQYF
TRBV4-1	TRBJ2-5	-	-	TGCGCCAGCAGCCAAGCCTCCAGGGGCCCCCAAGAGACCCAGTACTTC	CASSQASRGPQETQYF
TRBV4-1	TRBJ2-2	TRBD2	-	TGCGCCAGCAGCCCCCTAGGGAGGGAGGGCCGAACCGGGGAGCTGTTTTTT	CASSPLGREGRTGELFF
TRBV20-1	TRBJ2-3	-	-	TGCAGTGCTAGTTCCACAGGGAGGGCTACAGATACGCAGTATTTT	CSASSTGRATDTQYF
TRBV2	TRBJ2-7	-	-	TGTGCCAGCAGTGACAGGGAAACGTACGAGCAGTACTTC	CASSDRETYEQYF
TRBV12-3/TRBV12-4	TRBJ1-2	-	-	TGTGCCAGCAGCGGGTCCCTCTATGGCTACACCTTC	CASSGSLYGYTF
TRBV19	TRBJ2-3	TRBD2	-	TGTGCCAGTACGGGGTCGGGGGGGCCGTATACGCAGTATTTT	CASTGSGGPYTQYF
TRBV5-4	TRBJ2-1	-	-	TGTGCCAGCAGCCCCGGCTCGCGGACTACCTCCTACAATGAGCAGTTCTTC	CASSPGSRTTSYNEQFF
TRBV6-6	TRBJ2-7	TRBD1	-	TGTGCCAGCAGTTACTCGAGGCAGGGGGCCGACGAGCAGTACTTC	CASSYSRQGADEQYF
TRBV6-2/TRBV6-3	TRBJ1-4	TRBD1	-	TGTGCCAGCAGTTACTTTAGACAGGGAACAGAGGAAAAACTGTTTTTT	CASSYFRQGTEEKLFF
TRBV27	TRBJ2-7	TRBD2	-	TGTGCCAGCAGCTTTAGCGGGAAAGCCTACGAGCAGTACTTC	CASSFSGKAYEQYF
TRBV27	TRBJ2-2	-	-	TGTGCCAGCAGGCAACGGGACACCGGGGAGCTGTTTTTT	CASRQRDTGELFF
TRBV5-1	TRBJ1-1	-	-	TGCGCCAGCAGCTTGACAGCGGGCACTGAAGCTTTCTTT	CASSLTAGTEAFF
TRBV12-5	TRBJ2-1	-	-	TGTGCTAGTGGTTTATCGGCTAGGAATAGTCATGAGCAGTTCTTC	CASGLSARNSHEQFF
TRBV3-1/TRBV3-2	TRBJ1-1	-	-	TGTGCCAGCAGCCAAGACCCGGGACAAGGAGCTGAAGCTTTCTTT	CASSQDPGQGAEAFF
TRBV27	TRBJ2-1	-	-	TGTGCCAGCAGTTTTCGTCTTTTCCACCCGGGGTCCTACAATGAGCAGTTCTTC	CASSFRLFHPGSYNEQFF
TRBV19	TRBJ2-2	TRBD2	once	TGTGCCAGTAGTATAATAGCGGGCCCCGGGGAGCTGTTTTTT	CASSIIAGPGELFF
TRBV5-1	TRBJ2-7	-	-	TGCGCCAGCAGCTTGGAGGGACACGGGTTCTCCTACGAGCAGTACTTC	CASSLEGHGFSYEQYF
TRBV12-5	TRBJ1-4	TRBD1	-	TGTGCTAGTGGTTGGGGACAGACTCCAACTAATGAAAAACTGTTTTTT	CASGWGQTPTNEKLFF
TRBV28	TRBJ1-5	TRBD1	once	TGTGCCAGCAGTACAGGGGATCAGCCCCAGCATTTT	CASSTGDQPQHF
TRBV28	TRBJ2-1	TRBD1	few	TGTGCCAGCAGCCGACCGGACAGGCACACCTACAATGAGCAGTTCTTC	CASSRPDRHTYNEQFF
TRBV29-1	TRBJ1-1	-	-	TGCAGCGCAGGACACGACTTTAACACTGAAGCTTTCTTT	CSAGHDFNTEAFF
TRBV5-1	TRBJ1-1	-	-	TGCGCCAGCAGCTTGGCCACAGGGAAGAACACTGAAGCTTTCTTT	CASSLATGKNTEAFF
TRBV6-6	TRBJ2-4	TRBD2	-	TGTGCCAGCAGTGGATCTAGCGGGCTAGACATTCAGTACTTC	CASSGSSGLDIQYF
TRBV5-3	TRBJ1-5	TRBD1	-	TGTGCCAGAAGCTTGGCCTCGGACAGGGGGTCTCGTTCTAGCAATCAGCCCCAGCATTTT	CARSLASDRGSRSSNQPQHF
TRBV25-1	TRBJ1-4	-	-	TGTGCCAGCACAAAGACAGCAACTAATGAAAAACTGTTTTTT	CASTKTATNEKLFF
TRBV23-1	TRBJ2-7	TRBD2	-	TGCGCCAGCAACCGGGCTGGGACTAGCGGGAGTTACGAGCAGTACTTC	CASNRAGTSGSYEQYF
TRBV7-6	TRBJ1-6	TRBD1	-	TGTGCCAGCAGGGAGACAGGGGCTGGTTCACCCCTCCACTTT	CASRETGAGSPLHF
TRBV15	TRBJ1-2	TRBD1	-	TGTGCCACCAGCAGAGACCGCCGGGACAGGGCTAATGGCTACACCTTC	CATSRDRRDRANGYTF
TRBV15	TRBJ1-4	TRBD1	-	TGTGCCACCAGCTCCGGACAGGGGGCATATGAAAAACTGTTTTTT	CATSSGQGAYEKLFF
TRBV7-9	TRBJ1-4	-	-	TGTGCCAGCAGCGACCCGAGAGGGGAGGGGGGCGCGATTGAAAAACTGTTTTTT	CASSDPRGEGGAIEKLFF
TRBV2	TRBJ1-1	-	-	TGTGCCAGCAGGGCGCCGGGTTCTGAAGCTTTCTTT	CASRAPGSEAFF
TRBV7-9	TRBJ1-4	-	-	TGTGCCAGCAGTTTGTCAGGGTTTAATGAAAAACTGTTTTTT	CASSLSGFNEKLFF
TRBV5-5	TRBJ1-5	-	-	TGTGCCAGCAGCCCCACAGGGTTGGATCAGCCCCAGCATTTT	CASSPTGLDQPQHF